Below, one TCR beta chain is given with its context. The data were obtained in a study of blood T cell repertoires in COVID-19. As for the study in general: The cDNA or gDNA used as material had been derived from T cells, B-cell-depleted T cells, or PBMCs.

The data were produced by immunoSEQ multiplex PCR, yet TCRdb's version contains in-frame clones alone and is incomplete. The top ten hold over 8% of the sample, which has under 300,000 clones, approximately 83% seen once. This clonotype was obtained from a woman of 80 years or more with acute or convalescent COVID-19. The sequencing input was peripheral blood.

CDR3 region: CATSDSLSAGGNTGELFF. The CDR3 DNA is TGTGCCACCAGTGATTCTCTTTCGGCGGGGGGGAACACCGGGGAGCTGTTTTTT. The chain carries TRBV24-1 and TRBJ2-2, with 8 bases lining up with TRBD2. The CDR3 is 18 amino acids. Germline trimming cut 2 bases from V and 1 base from J; bases unmatched to any gene: 8. The germline V gene encodes CDR1 KGHDR and CDR2 SFDVKD.